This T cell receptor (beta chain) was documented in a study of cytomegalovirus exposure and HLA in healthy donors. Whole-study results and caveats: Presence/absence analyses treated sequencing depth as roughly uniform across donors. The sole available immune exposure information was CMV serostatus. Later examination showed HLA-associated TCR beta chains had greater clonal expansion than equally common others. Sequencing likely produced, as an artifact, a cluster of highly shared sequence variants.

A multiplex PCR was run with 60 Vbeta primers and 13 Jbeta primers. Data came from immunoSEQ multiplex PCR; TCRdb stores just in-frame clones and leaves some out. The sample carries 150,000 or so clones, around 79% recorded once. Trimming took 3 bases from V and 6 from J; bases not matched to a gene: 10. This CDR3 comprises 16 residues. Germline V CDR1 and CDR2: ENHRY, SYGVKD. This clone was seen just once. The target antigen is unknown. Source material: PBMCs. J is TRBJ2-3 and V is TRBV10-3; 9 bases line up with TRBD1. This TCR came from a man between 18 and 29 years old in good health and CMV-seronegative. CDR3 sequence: CAISEGGTGTFDTQYF. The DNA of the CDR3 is TGTGCCATCAGTGAAGGGGGGACAGGGACTTTTGATACGCAGTATTTT.